Presented here are 19 T cell receptor beta chains from one specimen sequenced in a study of blood T cell repertoires in COVID-19. Method: immunoSEQ multiplex PCR; TCRdb's copy keeps in-frame clones and lacks some. The sample consists of about 98,000 clones, 70% to 90% of them appearing once. Sequencing was carried out using peripheral blood. The receptors were gathered from a man between 65 and 85 years old with acute or convalescent COVID-19.

This chain connects TRBV9 to TRBJ2-5; perhaps TRBD1 as D (5 bases). The V end was cut by 0 bases, the J end by 5 bases, with 14 bases between. Germline CDR1 and CDR2: SGDLS and YYNGEE. The CDR3 runs 15 residues. Here the CDR3 DNA reads TGTGCCAGCAGCGTAGATCAGGATGCAGGGGAGACCCAGTACTTC. This gives the protein CASSVDQDAGETQYF.

The chain combines TRBV25-1 with TRBJ1-2, with TRBD1 as a possible D gene (5 bases). Germline CDR1 reads MGHDK; CDR2 reads SYGVNS. The V end was cut by 3 bases, the J end by 3 bases, with 8 bases between. The CDR3 has 13 residues. The CDR3 nucleotides read TGTGCCAGCAGTGATCAGGGTGACTATGGCTACACCTTC. This codes for CASSDQGDYGYTF.

In DNA form, the CDR3 reads TGTGCCAGCAGCCTGAGGACAAGAATGAGCAATCAGCCCCAGCATTTT. Its translation: CASSLRTRMSNQPQHF. The V gene is TRBV7-8, the J gene TRBJ1-5; a weak D match, TRBD1 (5 bases). The CDR3 covers 16 residues. Trimming left V 5 bases short and J 1 base short, with 15 bases between. CDR1 SGHVS and CDR2 FQNEAQ come from the germline V gene.

The V gene is TRBV6-6, the J gene TRBJ1-2; D remains unclear. CDR3 length equals 15 residues. V gave up 7 bases and J gave up 0 bases, with 15 bases separating them. Germline CDR1 is MNHNY and CDR2 is SVGAGI (reference sequence). CDR3 sequence reads: CASINAREANYGYTF. In nucleotides, the CDR3 is TGTGCCAGCATCAACGCCCGGGAAGCTAACTATGGCTACACCTTC.

This chain joins TRBV2 and TRBJ1-2, with 8 bases lining up with TRBD1. Trimming removed 6 bases from V and 4 bases from J; junction bases left unmatched: 4. The CDR3 totals 13 residues. Germline V gives CDR1 SNHLY, CDR2 FYNNEI. The CDR3 DNA follows: TGTGCCAGCAGGGGACAGGACCCCTATGGCTACACCTTC. It yields the protein CASRGQDPYGYTF.

The chain links TRBV9 to TRBJ2-1; D ambiguous. The CDR3 is made up of 11 amino acids. V gave up 3 bases and J gave up 6 bases, with 4 bases separating them. CDR1 is SGDLS and CDR2 is YYNGEE in the germline V gene. CDR3 sequence reads: CASSDLNEQFF. The CDR3 DNA is TGTGCCAGCAGCGATCTCAATGAGCAGTTCTTC.

This sequence joins TRBV5-1 and TRBJ1-6; 9 positions agree with TRBD1. This CDR3 has 15 residues. Germline V lookup: CDR1 SGHRS, CDR2 YFSETQ. The V segment lost 0 bases and the J segment 7 bases; nucleotides outside the gene matches: 2. The CDR3 DNA reads TGCGCCAGCAGCTTGGACGGACAGGGGAATTCACCCCTCCACTTT. Its protein is CASSLDGQGNSPLHF.

This clone was counted a single time. The gene calls are TRBV5-5 and TRBJ1-1; TRBD1 is a possible D gene (5 bases). Germline assignment: CDR1 SGHKS and CDR2 YYEKEE (reference sequence). Trimming left V 1 base short and J 3 bases short, with 16 bases between. The length of the CDR3 is 16 residues. The CDR3 DNA sequence: TGTGCCAGCAGCTTGACCTTACAGATAGGGGACACTGAAGCTTTCTTT. Amino acid sequence: CASSLTLQIGDTEAFF.

V is TRBV2 and J is TRBJ1-4, with TRBD1 matching over 7 bases. The CDR3 spans 15 residues. Trimming took 6 bases from V and 6 from J; bases not matched to a gene: 10. Germline V gene sequence: CDR1 SNHLY, CDR2 FYNNEI. In nucleotides, the CDR3 is TGTGCCAGCAGAGCCGAGGGACAGTACTATGAAAAACTGTTTTTT. Its protein product is CASRAEGQYYEKLFF.

The chain couples TRBV21-1 to TRBJ2-2; TRBD1, the table's D call, was not compared with the DNA. TRBV21-1 has pseudogene status. This CDR3 region has 15 residues. CDR3 sequence: CASSNGAGVDGELFF. In nucleotides, the CDR3 is TGTGCCAGCAGCAACGGGGCAGGGGTGGACGGGGAGCTGTTTTTT.

This clone is a singleton in its sample. The chain links TRBV5-1 to TRBJ2-2; 7 nucleotides line up with TRBD2. Trimming cost V 0 bases and J 2 bases; bases outside gene matches: 7. The germline V gene has CDR1 SGHRS and CDR2 YFSETQ. This CDR3 region has 17 residues. For the CDR3, the DNA is TGCGCCAGCAGCTTGGATTTAGCGGGCGTTAACACCGGGGAGCTGTTTTTT. It translates to CASSLDLAGVNTGELFF.

For the CDR3, the DNA is TGTGCCAGCAGCCTTACAGACTATGGCTACACCTTC. It translates to CASSLTDYGYTF. This chain uses TRBV5-4 with TRBJ1-2; D not certain. Germline CDR1 SGHNT, CDR2 YYREEE (reference sequence). The V end was cut by 4 bases, the J end by 3 bases, with 7 bases between. The CDR3 runs to 12 residues.

V gene TRBV5-1 combines with J gene TRBJ2-6; D possibly corresponds to TRBD1 (5 bases). The germline gives CDR1 SGHRS, CDR2 YFSETQ. The CDR3 extends over 16 amino acids. V was pared by 2 bases and J by 1 base, with 10 bases between. CDR3 bases: TGCGCCAGCAGCTTCGGTCAGGGATCTGGGGCCAACGTCCTGACTTTC. Translated: CASSFGQGSGANVLTF.

The chain employs TRBV28 and TRBJ1-5; 10 positions agree with TRBD1. V was pared by 6 bases and J by 2 bases, with 4 bases of the junction left unmatched. The germline V gene has CDR1 MDHEN and CDR2 SYDVKM. The CDR3 spans 15 residues. The CDR3 sequence is CASSRGTGGNQPQHF. The CDR3 bases are TGTGCCAGCAGCCGAGGGACAGGGGGCAATCAGCCCCAGCATTTT. The full variable domain, completed using reference TRBV28 and TRBJ1-5, is DVKVTQSSRYLVKRTGEKVFLECVQDMDHENMFWYRQDPGLGLRLIYFSYDVKMKEKGDIPEGYSVSREKKERFSLILESASTNQTSMYLCASSRGTGGNQPQHFGDGTRLSIL.

V gene TRBV11-1 combines with J gene TRBJ1-5; 7 bases map to TRBD1. Trimming took 5 bases from V and 4 from J; bases not matched to a gene: 2. The CDR3 extends over 13 amino acids. Per germline, CDR1 SGHAT and CDR2 FQDESV (reference sequence). CDR3 residues: CASSLGQNQPQHF. DNA for the CDR3: TGTGCCAGCAGCCTGGGACAGAATCAGCCCCAGCATTTT.

J is TRBJ2-5 and V is TRBV7-9; D remains ambiguous. The CDR3 loop spans 14 amino acids. Trimming shortened V by 1 base and J by 0 bases, and 6 bases separated the two germline ends. Germline values: CDR1 SEHNR, CDR2 FQNEAQ (reference sequence). The CDR3 sequence is CASSLDGDQETQYF. The DNA for the CDR3 is TGTGCCAGCAGCTTAGACGGTGACCAAGAGACCCAGTACTTC.

The chain recombines TRBV7-2 with TRBJ1-1; the match to TRBD1 covers 7 bases. V gave up 5 bases and J gave up 2 bases; unmatched junction bases: 11. The CDR3 is 16 residues long. In germline, CDR1 is SGHTA, CDR2 FQGNSA. The CDR3 reads CASSRKPTGSNTEAFF. The DNA for the CDR3 is TGTGCCAGCAGCCGTAAACCGACAGGGTCCAACACTGAAGCTTTCTTT.

The V and J genes are TRBV12-5 and TRBJ2-3; 9 bases align to TRBD2. The CDR3 length is 16 residues. Per the germline V gene, CDR1 is LGHNT and CDR2 is FRNRAP. V shed 6 bases and J 4 bases; nucleotides not matched to a gene: 11. In DNA, the CDR3 is TGTGCTAGTGGCCCAGGACTAGCGCCGGCGGCAGATACGCAGTATTTT. Its protein product is CASGPGLAPAADTQYF.

V and J are TRBV28 and TRBJ2-5, with D perhaps TRBD1 (6 bases). Trimming pared 5 bases from V and 4 bases from J, leaving 11 bases between. Germline values: CDR1 MDHEN, CDR2 SYDVKM. The CDR3 runs 13 residues. This CDR3 reads CASSNRVVETQYF. CDR3 DNA: TGTGCCAGCAGTAACAGGGTGGTAGAGACCCAGTACTTC.